This T cell receptor beta chain was obtained from a study of blood T cell repertoires in COVID-19. Across the study: The United States, Italy and Spain provided the acute and convalescent COVID-19 samples.

Source study methods: It was from reference gene primer amplification that nucleated cell counts were estimated. TCRdb's table, derived via immunoSEQ multiplex PCR, lists solely in-frame clones and lacks some. That table supplies the V and J calls and clone size; D and trimming were determined from the DNA. In the table there are approximately 25,000 clones, approximately 80% of which are singletons. The V gene's germline CDR1 is SGHAT and CDR2 FQNNGV. The CDR3 covers 15 residues. The V end was cut by 0 bases, the J end by 6 bases, with 14 bases between. Sequencing was performed on peripheral blood. The chain is built from TRBV11-2 and TRBJ1-2; tentative D call: TRBD1 (6 bases). This TCR derives from a man older than 75 with active or convalescent COVID-19. The CDR3 here is CASSLDRTVPHGYTF. Here the CDR3 DNA reads TGTGCCAGCAGCTTAGATCGGACAGTCCCCCATGGCTACACCTTC.